The T cell receptor beta chain described here comes from a study of cytotoxic CD8 clonotypes in ibrutinib-treated CLL. The V end lost 8 bases, the J end lost 1 base, and 17 bases lay between the germline ends. The CDR3 covers 16 residues. The germline V gene encodes CDR1 MGHRA and CDR2 YSYEKL. Method: immunoSEQ multiplex PCR; TCRdb's copy keeps in-frame clones and lacks some. Of some 35,000 clones listed, roughly three quarters are singletons. The source material was PBMCs, sampled before ibrutinib treatment. V usage is TRBV4-1 and J usage is TRBJ1-4, with D uncertain. The receptor was isolated from a human donor with chronic lymphocytic leukemia. In nucleotides, the CDR3 is TGCGCCAGCGAGAGTGCTTGGGGTGGAACTAATGAAAAACTGTTTTTT. It translates to CASESAWGGTNEKLFF.